One and the same sample provided the 3 T cell receptor beta chains below, sequenced in a study of T cells expressing NK-cell markers. TCRdb re-analyzed the 5' RACE reads; it lists each CDR3 protein once, without DNA. In total, the table holds 500,000 to 700,000 distinct CDR3 sequences. Input material: blood T cells: a sorted CD56 or NKG2C T cell subset, CD4+ or CD8+ T cells, or bulk PBMC T cells (not recorded which). The receptors shown here come from a young man in good health.

The chain is built from TRBV18 and TRBJ1-3; TCRdb proposes TRBD1, but this gene call is untestable without DNA. The V gene's germline CDR1 is KGHSH and CDR2 LQKENI. The CDR3 is 17 residues long. CDR3 in amino acids: CASSPLGQAYSGNTIYF.

The V and J genes are TRBV24-1 and TRBJ2-1; the D gene TCRdb calls, TRBD2, cannot be checked with no DNA. CDR1 KGHDR and CDR2 SFDVKD come from the germline V gene. The CDR3 consists of 20 residues. The CDR3 sequence is CATSDSPGLAGAKSYNEQFF.

The J gene is TRBJ2-1, the V gene TRBV29-1; the TRBD2 assignment by TCRdb is unverifiable without DNA. Germline CDR1 and CDR2: SQVTM and ANQGSEA. The CDR3 is 16 amino acids. Here the CDR3 reads CSVPPHQRTTYNEQFF.